This TCR beta chain was identified during a study of cytomegalovirus exposure and HLA in healthy donors. Points from the study as a whole: Versus the roughly 670-donor mean, an Asian-associated ancestry cluster reportedly showed fewer N-insertions in a later analysis. A later look showed TCR association rates differing by HLA locus, highest for DRB1 and lowest for HLA-C.

Trimming took off 5 bases at V and 4 bases at J, with 12 bases between the two ends. The CDR3 length is 13 residues. Germline lookup yields CDR1 SGHVT and CDR2 SQSDAQ. As to this clone: Antigen specificity is unknown.

The PCR made use of 60 Vbeta and 13 Jbeta primers. The repertoire was sequenced with immunoSEQ multiplex PCR; TCRdb's copy has only in-frame clones and lacks some. The table includes 150,000 to 200,000 clones, approximately 85% detected once. This clonotype originated in a man between 18 and 29 years old in good health and CMV-seropositive. The sequenced sample was PBMCs. This chain uses TRBV7-4 with TRBJ2-7, with D perhaps TRBD2 (5 bases). CDR3 sequence reads: CASSEGRTYEQYF. CDR3 nucleotide sequence: TGTGCCAGCAGCGAAGGGCGGACTTACGAGCAGTACTTC.